Below, 17 T cell receptor beta chains from the same sample are listed, as sequenced in a study of blood T cell repertoires in COVID-19. Clones were sequenced by immunoSEQ multiplex PCR, and TCRdb holds only the in-frame ones, with some missing. The sample lists 50,000 to 75,000 clones; around 81% were seen once. Sequencing was performed on peripheral blood. All receptors come from a woman aged 80 or over with active or convalescent COVID-19.

The rearrangement links TRBV29-1 to TRBJ2-2, with 8 bases matching TRBD1. V shed 7 bases and J 4 bases; nucleotides not matched to a gene: 8. The CDR3 totals 14 residues. Germline V gene lookup returns CDR1 SQVTM and CDR2 ANQGSEA. CDR3 loop: CSARQGPSTGELFF. The DNA of the CDR3 is TGCAGCGCACGACAGGGGCCGAGCACCGGGGAGCTGTTTTTT.

This chain joins TRBV3-1 (or the pseudogene TRBV3-2) and TRBJ2-7; 8 bases map to TRBD1. The CDR3 is 14 amino acids. V lost 3 bases to trimming and J lost 5 bases; unmatched junction nucleotides: 6. Per germline, CDR1 LGHDT and CDR2 YNNKEL (reference sequence). CDR3 sequence reads: CASSHPQGENEQYF. Written as DNA, the CDR3 is TGTGCCAGCAGCCATCCACAGGGGGAAAACGAGCAGTACTTC.

This rearrangement joins TRBV19 to TRBJ1-2; 9 nucleotides line up with TRBD1. Looked up from germline, CDR1 is LNHDA and CDR2 is SQIVND (reference sequence). The CDR3 covers 17 residues. V dropped 5 bases and J dropped 1; count of bases not matched to a gene: 11. The CDR3 nucleotides are TGTGCCAGTAGTCCGAAATGGACAGGGGAGCTTAACTATGGCTACACCTTC. It translates to CASSPKWTGELNYGYTF.

V and J are TRBV27 and TRBJ1-4, with D possibly TRBD1 on 6 matching bases. Germline-derived CDR1 and CDR2 are MNHEY and SMNVEV (reference sequence). Trimming left V 0 bases short and J 7 bases short, with 12 bases between. The CDR3 extends over 15 amino acids. CDR3 in DNA: TGTGCCAGCAGTTTATCACAGGGTGTAGGTGAAAAACTGTTTTTT. Translated: CASSLSQGVGEKLFF.

The chain links TRBV6-2 or TRBV6-3 to TRBJ1-5; 10 nucleotides agree with TRBD1. Germline-derived CDR1 and CDR2 are MNHEY and SVGEGT. The V gene end was trimmed by 6 bases and the J gene end by 7 bases; junction bases not matched to a gene: 6. This CDR3 has 14 residues. The CDR3 loop reads CASSETGGGQPQHF. CDR3 bases: TGTGCCAGCAGCGAGACAGGGGGCGGCCAGCCCCAGCATTTT.

This sequence joins TRBV7-8 and TRBJ2-1; weak D call: TRBD2 (6 bases). Germline values: CDR1 SGHVS, CDR2 FQNEAQ. This CDR3 contains 14 residues. The V end lost 5 bases, the J end lost 8 bases, and 16 bases lay between the germline ends. In DNA, the CDR3 is TGTGCCAGCAGCCGGGACTCGTCGAGGCATGAGCAGTTCTTC. Translation gives CASSRDSSRHEQFF.

The V call is TRBV4-3, the J call TRBJ2-7, with TRBD2 matching 9 bases. CDR1 is LGHNA, CDR2 YSLEER, per germline. V dropped 1 base and J dropped 3; count of bases not matched to a gene: 10. This CDR3 is 17 amino acids long. CDR3 in DNA: TGCGCCAGCAGCCAAGGGCCACCTAGCGGGGCCCTCTACGAGCAGTACTTC. Protein: CASSQGPPSGALYEQYF.

V is TRBV2 and J is TRBJ1-5; D remains ambiguous. Trimming shortened V by 5 bases and J by 3 bases, and 17 bases separated the two germline ends. From germline, CDR1 is SNHLY and CDR2 FYNNEI. The CDR3 spans 16 residues. The CDR3: CASSTVEAVPNQPQHF. The CDR3 nucleotides are TGTGCCAGCAGTACGGTGGAGGCAGTTCCCAATCAGCCCCAGCATTTT.

Only one count was recorded for this clone. The V and J genes are TRBV20-1 and TRBJ2-7; 9 bases agree with TRBD2. Germline V lookup: CDR1 DFQATT, CDR2 SNEGSKA (reference sequence). V shed 3 bases and J 5 bases; nucleotides not matched to a gene: 14. The CDR3 extends over 16 amino acids. CDR3: CSASQSLRGGLDEQYF. DNA of the CDR3: TGCAGTGCTAGTCAGAGTTTGCGGGGGGGCCTCGACGAGCAGTACTTC.

The genes are TRBV19 and TRBJ2-1; tentative D call: TRBD1 (5 bases). Trimming took 4 bases from V and 10 from J, leaving 20 bases between them. This CDR3 is 15 amino acids long. Germline CDR1 is LNHDA and CDR2 is SQIVND (reference sequence). The CDR3 loop is CASSRVGAGLWEQFF. The CDR3 DNA reads TGTGCCAGTAGTAGGGTAGGGGCAGGGCTGTGGGAGCAGTTCTTC.

This chain uses TRBV6-5 with TRBJ2-5; 9 bases match TRBD1. Germline V gives CDR1 MNHEY, CDR2 SVGAGI. After removal of 4 bases from V and 5 bases from J, the junction contained 5 bases not matched to a gene. The CDR3 is 14 amino acids. CDR3 region: CASSWGQGWETQYF. The DNA for the CDR3 is TGTGCCAGCAGTTGGGGACAGGGTTGGGAGACCCAGTACTTC.

This chain links TRBV18 with TRBJ2-6, with D maybe TRBD1 (6 bases). V shed 3 bases and J shed 0 bases, with 9 bases lying between them. This CDR3 is 16 amino acids long. Germline V gene lookup returns CDR1 KGHSH and CDR2 LQKENI. The CDR3: CASSPRTASGANVLTF. The CDR3 region has the DNA TGTGCCAGCTCACCCAGGACAGCCTCTGGGGCCAACGTCCTGACTTTC. Together with reference TRBV18 and TRBJ2-6, the CDR3 gives the full variable domain: NAGVMQNPRHLVRRRGQEARLRCSPMKGHSHVYWYRQLPEEGLKFMVYLQKENIIDESGMPKERFSAEFPKEGPSILRIQQVVRGDSAAYFCASSPRTASGANVLTFGAGSRLTVL.

This clone has only one observation. J is TRBJ1-3 and V is TRBV19, with TRBD1 as a possible D gene (5 bases). Per germline, CDR1 LNHDA and CDR2 SQIVND (reference sequence). The CDR3 consists of 13 residues. Between the trimmed V and J ends, which lost 4 bases and 3 bases, there was a span of 7 bases. The CDR3 DNA is TGTGCCAGTAGTAAGACAGTTGGAAACACCATATATTTT. It encodes CASSKTVGNTIYF.

This sequence joins TRBV2 and TRBJ2-5, with 7 nucleotides matching TRBD1. Trimming cost V 8 bases and J 6 bases; bases outside gene matches: 12. CDR1 is SNHLY and CDR2 is FYNNEI in the germline V gene. This CDR3 region has 14 residues. The CDR3 region is CASQATGSGQTQYF. The CDR3 coding sequence is TGTGCCAGCCAGGCGACAGGGTCAGGACAGACCCAGTACTTC.

The genes are TRBV2 and TRBJ2-2, with D tentatively TRBD1 (5 bases). CDR1 is SNHLY and CDR2 is FYNNEI in the germline V gene. This CDR3 region has 15 residues. The V end lost 6 bases, the J end lost 0 bases, and 11 bases lay between the germline ends. The CDR3 nucleotides are TGTGCCAGCAGGGGCCAGGGCGCGAACACCGGGGAGCTGTTTTTT. As protein: CASRGQGANTGELFF.

This sequence joins TRBV11-2 and TRBJ1-3; D call uncertain. CDR3 length: 14 amino acids. Trimming took off 4 bases at V and 1 base at J, with 8 bases between the two ends. CDR1 and CDR2 from the germline V gene are SGHAT and FQNNGV. The CDR3 DNA follows: TGTGCCAGCAGCTCCGGGAGTTCTGGAAACACCATATATTTT. Its protein is CASSSGSSGNTIYF.

The genes are TRBV4-3 and TRBJ2-7, with D maybe TRBD1 (6 bases). V was trimmed by 0 bases and J by 3 bases, leaving 12 bases between them. The germline V gene has CDR1 LGHNA and CDR2 YSLEER. The CDR3 consists of 15 residues. CDR3 nucleotides: TGCGCCAGCAGCCAAGATTGGGGGCCAAACTACGAGCAGTACTTC. The encoded protein is CASSQDWGPNYEQYF.